This T cell receptor (beta chain) was captured in a study of cytotoxic CD8 clonotypes in ibrutinib-treated CLL. V was shortened by 5 bases and J by 3 bases, with 8 bases between the two germline ends. The CDR3 runs 13 residues. The germline gives CDR1 MNHEY, CDR2 SVGAGI. The planned depth of sequencing spanned 1 in 200,000 to 1 in 1 million T cells. The method was immunoSEQ multiplex PCR; TCRdb's version includes in-frame clones alone and lacks a portion of them. The data show about 25,000 clones, approximately 67% seen once. The sample was PBMCs, taken at disease progression, from a patient treated with ibrutinib. V is TRBV6-5 and J is TRBJ2-4; no clear D gene. This receptor was obtained from a human donor with chronic lymphocytic leukemia. CDR3 amino acids: CASSRNDKNIQYF. CDR3 nucleotide sequence: TGTGCCAGCAGTCGAAACGACAAAAACATTCAGTACTTC.